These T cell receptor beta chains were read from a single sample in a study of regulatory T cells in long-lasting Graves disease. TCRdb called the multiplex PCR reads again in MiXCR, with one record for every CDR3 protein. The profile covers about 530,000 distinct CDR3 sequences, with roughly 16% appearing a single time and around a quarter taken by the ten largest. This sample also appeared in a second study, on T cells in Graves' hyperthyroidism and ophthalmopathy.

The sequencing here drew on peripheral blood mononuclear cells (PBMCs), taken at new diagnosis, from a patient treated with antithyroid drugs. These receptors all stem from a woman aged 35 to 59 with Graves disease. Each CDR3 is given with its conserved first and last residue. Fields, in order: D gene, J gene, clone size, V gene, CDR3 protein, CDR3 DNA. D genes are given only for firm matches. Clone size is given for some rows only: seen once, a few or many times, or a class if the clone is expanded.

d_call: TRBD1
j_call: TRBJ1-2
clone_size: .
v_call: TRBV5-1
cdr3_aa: CATRQGANYGYTF
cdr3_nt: TGCGCCACCAGACAGGGAGCTAACTATGGCTACACCTTC

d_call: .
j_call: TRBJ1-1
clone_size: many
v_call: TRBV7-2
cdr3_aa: CASSYRAGNTEAFF
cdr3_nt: TGTGCCAGCAGCTACCGGGCCGGGAACACTGAAGCTTTCTTT

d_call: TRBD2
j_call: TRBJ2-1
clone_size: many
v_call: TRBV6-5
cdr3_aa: CASSSLAGGEGEQFF
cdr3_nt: TGTGCCAGCAGTTCCCTAGCGGGGGGGGAGGGAGAGCAGTTCTTC

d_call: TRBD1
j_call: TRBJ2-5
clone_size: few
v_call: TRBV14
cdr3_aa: CASSGDRVTQYF
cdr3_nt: TGTGCCAGCAGCGGGGACAGGGTGACCCAGTACTTC

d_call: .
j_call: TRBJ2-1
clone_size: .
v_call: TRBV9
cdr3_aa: CASSVDGGVGSEQFF
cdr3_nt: TGTGCCAGCAGCGTAGACGGCGGGGTCGGCAGTGAGCAGTTCTTC

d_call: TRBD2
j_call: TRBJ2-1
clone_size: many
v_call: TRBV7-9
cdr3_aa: CASSFPGRGGHDEQFF
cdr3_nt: TGTGCCAGCAGCTTCCCCGGGCGGGGGGGCCATGATGAGCAGTTCTTC

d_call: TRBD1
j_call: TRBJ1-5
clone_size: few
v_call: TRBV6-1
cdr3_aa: CASRTGTGEGQPQHF
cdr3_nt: TGTGCCAGCAGAACCGGGACAGGGGAAGGTCAGCCCCAGCATTTT

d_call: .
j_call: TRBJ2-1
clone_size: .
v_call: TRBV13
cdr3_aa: CASSHRDSPYNEQFF
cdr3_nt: TGTGCCAGCAGCCACCGGGACTCGCCTTACAATGAGCAGTTCTTC

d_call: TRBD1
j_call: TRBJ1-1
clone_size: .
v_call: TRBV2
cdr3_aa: CASSEWGQIEAFF
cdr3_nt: TGTGCCAGCAGTGAGTGGGGACAGATTGAAGCTTTCTTT

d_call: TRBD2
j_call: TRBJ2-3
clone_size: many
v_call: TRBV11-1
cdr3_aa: CASSFGLAGVRRTDTQYF
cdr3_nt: TGTGCCAGCAGCTTCGGACTAGCGGGGGTTAGACGTACAGATACGCAGTATTTT

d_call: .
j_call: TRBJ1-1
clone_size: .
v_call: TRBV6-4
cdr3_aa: CASSKDSTSVGTEAFF
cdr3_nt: TGTGCCAGCAGTAAAGACAGTACGTCGGTTGGCACTGAAGCTTTCTTT

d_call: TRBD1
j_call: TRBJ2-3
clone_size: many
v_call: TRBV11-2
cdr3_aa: CASSSIQGRSTDTQYF
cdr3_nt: TGTGCCAGCAGCTCGATACAGGGGCGAAGCACAGATACGCAGTATTTT

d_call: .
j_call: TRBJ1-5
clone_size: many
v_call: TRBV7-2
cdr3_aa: CASSPQMGNQPQHF
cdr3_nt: TGTGCCAGCAGCCCTCAGATGGGTAATCAGCCCCAGCATTTT

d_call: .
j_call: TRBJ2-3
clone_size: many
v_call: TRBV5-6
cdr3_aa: CASSPSQVGTQYF
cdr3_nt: TGTGCCAGCAGCCCCTCCCAGGTAGGGACGCAGTATTTT

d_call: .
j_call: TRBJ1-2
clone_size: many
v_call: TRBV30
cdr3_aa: CAWSATPANYGYTF
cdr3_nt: TGTGCCTGGAGTGCAACACCGGCTAACTATGGCTACACCTTC

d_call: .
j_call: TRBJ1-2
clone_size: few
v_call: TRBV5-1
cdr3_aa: CASSLPGNDLSYGYTF
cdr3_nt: TGCGCCAGCAGCTTGCCCGGGAATGATTTATCCTATGGCTACACCTTC

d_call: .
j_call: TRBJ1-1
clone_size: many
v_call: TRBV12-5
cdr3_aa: CASGLVGTELNTEAFF
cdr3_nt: TGTGCTAGTGGTTTGGTTGGTACAGAGCTGAACACTGAAGCTTTCTTT

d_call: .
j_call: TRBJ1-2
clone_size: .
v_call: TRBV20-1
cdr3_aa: CSARESGAYYGYTF
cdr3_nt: TGCAGTGCTAGAGAGTCAGGGGCCTACTATGGCTACACCTTC

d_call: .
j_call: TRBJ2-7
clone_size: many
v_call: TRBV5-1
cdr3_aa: CASTIDRSPYEQYF
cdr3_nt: TGCGCCAGCACCATCGACAGAAGTCCCTACGAGCAGTACTTC

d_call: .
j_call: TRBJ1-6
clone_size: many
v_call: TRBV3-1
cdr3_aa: CASSNRERDSPLHF
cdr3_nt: TGTGCCAGCAGCAATAGGGAAAGGGATTCACCCCTCCACTTT

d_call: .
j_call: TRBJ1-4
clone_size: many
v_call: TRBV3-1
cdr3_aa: CASRSSGPNEKLFF
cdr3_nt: TGTGCCAGCAGATCCAGTGGACCTAATGAAAAACTGTTTTTT

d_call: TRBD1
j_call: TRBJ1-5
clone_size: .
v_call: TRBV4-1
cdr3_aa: CASSRVGQGYQPQHF
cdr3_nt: TGCGCCAGCAGCCGGGTCGGACAGGGCTATCAGCCCCAGCATTTT

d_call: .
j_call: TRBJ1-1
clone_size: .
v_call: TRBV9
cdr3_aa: CASSGGELDTEAFF
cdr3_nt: TGTGCCAGCAGCGGAGGGGAATTGGACACTGAAGCTTTCTTT

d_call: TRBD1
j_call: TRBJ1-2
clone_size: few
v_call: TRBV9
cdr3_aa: CASSEFDRDGGYTF
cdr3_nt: TGTGCCAGCAGCGAGTTTGACAGGGATGGAGGCTACACCTTC

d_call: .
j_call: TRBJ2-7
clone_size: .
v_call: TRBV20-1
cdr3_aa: CSASYEGTGTEQYF
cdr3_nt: TGCAGTGCTAGTTATGAAGGGACTGGTACAGAGCAGTACTTC

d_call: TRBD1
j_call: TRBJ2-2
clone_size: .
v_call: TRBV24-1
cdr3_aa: CATSDSPGQRTTGELFF
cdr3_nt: TGTGCCACCAGTGATTCCCCGGGACAGAGGACCACCGGGGAGCTGTTTTTT

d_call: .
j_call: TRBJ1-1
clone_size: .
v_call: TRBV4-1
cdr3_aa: CASSQNRGKLVEAFF
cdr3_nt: TGCGCCAGCAGCCAAAATCGCGGGAAATTGGTCGAAGCTTTCTTT

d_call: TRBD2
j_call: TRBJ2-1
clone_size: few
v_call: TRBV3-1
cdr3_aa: CASSQGWRGDFREQFF
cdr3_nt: TGTGCCAGCAGCCAAGGGTGGCGGGGGGATTTCAGGGAGCAGTTCTTC

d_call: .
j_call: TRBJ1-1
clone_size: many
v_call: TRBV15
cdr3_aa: CATSRSGTDYTEAFF
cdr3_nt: TGTGCCACCAGCAGATCCGGGACGGACTACACTGAAGCTTTCTTT

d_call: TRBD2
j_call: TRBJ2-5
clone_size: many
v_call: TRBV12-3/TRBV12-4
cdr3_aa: CASSFLRGGPVETQYF
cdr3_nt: TGTGCCAGCAGCTTTCTCCGGGGGGGCCCCGTTGAGACCCAGTACTTC

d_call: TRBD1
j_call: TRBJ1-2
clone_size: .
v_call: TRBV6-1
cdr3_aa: CASSGPGQSGYTF
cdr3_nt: TGTGCCAGCAGTGGCCCGGGACAGTCGGGCTACACCTTC

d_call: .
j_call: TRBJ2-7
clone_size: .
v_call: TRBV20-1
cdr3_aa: CSADFLNEQYF
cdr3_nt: TGCAGTGCTGATTTCCTCAACGAGCAGTACTTC

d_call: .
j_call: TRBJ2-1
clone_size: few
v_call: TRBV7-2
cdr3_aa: CASSSDHSYNEQFF
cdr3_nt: TGTGCCAGCAGCTCGGACCACTCCTACAATGAGCAGTTCTTC

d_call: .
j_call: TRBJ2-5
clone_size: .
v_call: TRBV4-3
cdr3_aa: CASSLRLLETQYF
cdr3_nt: TGCGCCAGCAGCCTTAGGCTGTTAGAGACCCAGTACTTC

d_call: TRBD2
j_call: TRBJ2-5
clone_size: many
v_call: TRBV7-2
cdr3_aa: CASSLGSGEVETQYF
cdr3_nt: TGTGCCAGCAGCTTAGGTAGCGGGGAGGTGGAGACCCAGTACTTC

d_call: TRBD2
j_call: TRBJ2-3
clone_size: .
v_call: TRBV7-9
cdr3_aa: CASSLGVAGVVTDTQYF
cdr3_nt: TGTGCCAGCAGCTTAGGAGTAGCGGGGGTCGTCACAGATACGCAGTATTTT

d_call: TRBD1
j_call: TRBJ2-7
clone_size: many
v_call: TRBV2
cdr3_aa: CASSPSRDRAGREQYF
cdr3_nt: TGTGCCAGCAGCCCTTCGAGAGACAGGGCGGGTCGCGAGCAGTACTTC

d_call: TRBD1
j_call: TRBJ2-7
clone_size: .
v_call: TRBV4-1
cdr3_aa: CASSQDRHSYEQYF
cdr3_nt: TGCGCCAGCAGCCAGGACAGGCACTCCTACGAGCAGTACTTC

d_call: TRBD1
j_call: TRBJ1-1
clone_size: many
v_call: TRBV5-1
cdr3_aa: CASSLGGGLDTEAFF
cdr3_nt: TGCGCCAGCAGCTTGGGAGGGGGCCTGGACACTGAAGCTTTCTTT

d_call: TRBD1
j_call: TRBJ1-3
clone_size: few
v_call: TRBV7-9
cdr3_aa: CASSQGTGAASGNTIYF
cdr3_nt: TGTGCCAGCAGCCAGGGGACAGGCGCTGCCTCTGGAAACACCATATATTTT

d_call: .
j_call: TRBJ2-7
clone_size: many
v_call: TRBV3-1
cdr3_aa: CASSQDLVPYEQYF
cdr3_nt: TGTGCCAGCAGCCAAGACCTCGTTCCCTACGAGCAGTACTTC

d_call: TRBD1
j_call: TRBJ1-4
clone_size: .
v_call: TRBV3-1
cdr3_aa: CASSPNIGQGANEKLFF
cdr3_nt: TGTGCCAGCAGCCCTAATATCGGACAGGGAGCTAATGAAAAACTGTTTTTT

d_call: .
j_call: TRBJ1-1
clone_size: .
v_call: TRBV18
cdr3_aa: CASSSAGTPLYTEAFF
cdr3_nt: TGTGCCAGCTCCTCAGCCGGGACCCCCTTATACACTGAAGCTTTCTTT

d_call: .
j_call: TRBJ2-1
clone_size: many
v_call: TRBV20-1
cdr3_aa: CSAGKLAPVNEQFF
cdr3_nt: TGCAGTGCTGGCAAACTAGCCCCCGTCAATGAGCAGTTCTTC

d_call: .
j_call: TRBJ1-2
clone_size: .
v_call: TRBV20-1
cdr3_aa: CSALWTENNYGYTF
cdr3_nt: TGCAGTGCTCTCTGGACAGAGAATAACTATGGCTACACCTTC

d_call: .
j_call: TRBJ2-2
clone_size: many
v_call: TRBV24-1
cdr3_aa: CATSDRANADTGELFF
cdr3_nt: TGTGCCACCAGTGATCGAGCAAACGCGGACACCGGGGAGCTGTTTTTT